A single TCR beta chain is shown here with its context. The record originates from a study of blood T cell repertoires in COVID-19. On the study more broadly: COVID-19 samples from acute and convalescent phases originated in the United States, Italy and Spain. Sources were T cells, B-cell-depleted T cells, or PBMCs; the material itself was cDNA or gDNA.

There are 14 residues in the CDR3. Germline V lookup: CDR1 SEHNR, CDR2 FQNEAQ (reference sequence). Trimming took off 5 bases at V and 4 bases at J, with 14 bases between the two ends. Profiled with immunoSEQ multiplex PCR; TCRdb holds only in-frame clones, not every one. The table has fewer than 200,000 clones, around three quarters seen once. The sequence was collected from a man aged 70 or older with active or convalescent COVID-19. The chain combines TRBV7-9 with TRBJ1-2; D may be TRBD1 (6 bases). The sequenced sample was peripheral blood. CDR3 nucleotides: TGTGCCAGCAGCCACAGGGCTCTCGGCTATGGCTACACCTTC. This sequence encodes CASSHRALGYGYTF.